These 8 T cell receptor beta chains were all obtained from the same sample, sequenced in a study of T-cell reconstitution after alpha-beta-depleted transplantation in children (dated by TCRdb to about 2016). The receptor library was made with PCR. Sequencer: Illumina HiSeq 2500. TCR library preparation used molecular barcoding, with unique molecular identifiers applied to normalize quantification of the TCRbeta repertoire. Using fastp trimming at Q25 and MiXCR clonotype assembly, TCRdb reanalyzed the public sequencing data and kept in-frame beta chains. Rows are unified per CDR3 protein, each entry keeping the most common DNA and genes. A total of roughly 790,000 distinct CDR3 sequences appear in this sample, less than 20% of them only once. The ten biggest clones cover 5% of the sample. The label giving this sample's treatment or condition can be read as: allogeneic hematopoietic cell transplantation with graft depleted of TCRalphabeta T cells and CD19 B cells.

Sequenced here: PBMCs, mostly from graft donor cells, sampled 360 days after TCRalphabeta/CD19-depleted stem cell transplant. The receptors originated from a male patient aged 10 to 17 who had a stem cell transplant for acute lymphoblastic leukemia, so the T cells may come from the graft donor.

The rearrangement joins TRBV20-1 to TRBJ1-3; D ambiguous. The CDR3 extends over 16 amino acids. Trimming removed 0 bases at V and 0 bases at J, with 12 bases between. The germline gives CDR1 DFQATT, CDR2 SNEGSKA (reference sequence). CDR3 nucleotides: TGCAGTGCTAGAGATCAGACGCGGAGCTCTGGAAACACCATATATTTT. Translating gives CSARDQTRSSGNTIYF.

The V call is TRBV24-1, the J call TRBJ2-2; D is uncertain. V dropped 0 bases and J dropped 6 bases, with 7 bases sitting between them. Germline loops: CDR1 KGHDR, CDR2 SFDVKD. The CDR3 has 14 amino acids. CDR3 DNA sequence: TGTGCCACCAGTGATTTGGAGGTCCCCGGGGAGCTGTTTTTT. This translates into CATSDLEVPGELFF.

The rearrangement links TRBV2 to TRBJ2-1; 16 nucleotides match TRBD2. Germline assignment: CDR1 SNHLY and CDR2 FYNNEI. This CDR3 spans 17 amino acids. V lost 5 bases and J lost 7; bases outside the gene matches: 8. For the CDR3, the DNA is TGTGCCAGCAGTTTCCCCCCGGGACTAGCGGGAGGGAATGAGCAGTTCTTC. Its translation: CASSFPPGLAGGNEQFF.

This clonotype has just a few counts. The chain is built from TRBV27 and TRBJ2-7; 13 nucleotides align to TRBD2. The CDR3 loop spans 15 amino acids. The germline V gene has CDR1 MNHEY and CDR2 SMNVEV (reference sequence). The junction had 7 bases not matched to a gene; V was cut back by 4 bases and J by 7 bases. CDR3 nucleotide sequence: TGTGCCAGCAGTTGGGGACTAGCGGGAAATACGGAGCAGTACTTC. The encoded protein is CASSWGLAGNTEQYF.

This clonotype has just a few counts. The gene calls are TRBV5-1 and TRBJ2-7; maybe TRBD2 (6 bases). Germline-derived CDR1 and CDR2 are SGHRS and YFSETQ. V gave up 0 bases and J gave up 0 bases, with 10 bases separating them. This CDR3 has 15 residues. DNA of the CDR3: TGCGCCAGCAGCTTGGGACGGGAGCTCTCCTACGAGCAGTACTTC. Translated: CASSLGRELSYEQYF.

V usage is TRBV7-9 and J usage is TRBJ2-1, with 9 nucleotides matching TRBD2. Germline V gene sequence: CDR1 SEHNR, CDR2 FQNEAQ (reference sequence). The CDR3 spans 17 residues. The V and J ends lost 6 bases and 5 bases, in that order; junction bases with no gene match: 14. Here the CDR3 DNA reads TGTGCCAGCAGTCCAGAACCCCTGACTAGCGGCGACAATGAGCAGTTCTTC. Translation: CASSPEPLTSGDNEQFF.

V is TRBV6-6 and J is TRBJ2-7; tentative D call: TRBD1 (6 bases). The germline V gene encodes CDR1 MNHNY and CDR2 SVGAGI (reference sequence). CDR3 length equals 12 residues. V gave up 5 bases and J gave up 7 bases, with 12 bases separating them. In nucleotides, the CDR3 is TGTGCCAGCAGTCAGGGGCTTCGGGAGCAGTACTTC. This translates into CASSQGLREQYF.

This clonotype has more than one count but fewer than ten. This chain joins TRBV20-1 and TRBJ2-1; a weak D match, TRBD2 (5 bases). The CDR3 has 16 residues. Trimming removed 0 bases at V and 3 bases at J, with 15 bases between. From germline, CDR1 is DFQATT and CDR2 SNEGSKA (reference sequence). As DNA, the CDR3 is TGCAGTGCTAGAGAGGAACTAGGACTTATCTACAATGAGCAGTTCTTC. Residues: CSAREELGLIYNEQFF.